Presented here are 13 T cell receptor beta chains from one specimen sequenced in a study of cytomegalovirus exposure and HLA in healthy donors. The PCR used 60 Vbeta and 13 Jbeta primers. The assay was immunoSEQ multiplex PCR, and TCRdb's table has in-frame clones only and misses some. In the table there are around 160,000 clones, around 68% of which are singletons. The sequenced sample consisted of PBMCs. These receptors came from a man in his forties or fifties in good health and CMV-seronegative.

A note on this clone: The sample carries other DNA sequences with the same CDR3. This chain links TRBV6-5 with TRBJ2-7; D perhaps matches TRBD2 (6 bases). CDR3 length: 16 amino acids. CDR1 and CDR2 from the germline V gene are MNHEY and SVGAGI. Trimming removed 0 bases from V and 1 base from J, with 13 bases in between. In DNA, the CDR3 is TGTGCCAGCAGTTACTCGATGCAAGGAGGGTCCTACGAGCAGTACTTC. This encodes CASSYSMQGGSYEQYF.

This clone was detected only a few times. The chain links TRBV6-6 to TRBJ2-3; 11 bases are shared with TRBD1. Germline V lookup: CDR1 MNHNY, CDR2 SVGAGI (reference sequence). Trimming at V came to 1 base and at J to 3 bases, leaving 3 bases not matched to a gene. This CDR3 spans 16 amino acids. In DNA, the CDR3 is TGTGCCAGCAGTTACTTAGGACAGGGGGCTACAGATACGCAGTATTTT. Residues: CASSYLGQGATDTQYF.

The chain joins TRBV2 to TRBJ2-7; 11 positions match TRBD2. V shed 7 bases and J 4 bases; nucleotides not matched to a gene: 6. The germline V gene has CDR1 SNHLY and CDR2 FYNNEI. The CDR3 sequence is 14 residues long. The CDR3, as DNA: TGTGCCAGCATCCTAGCGGGGGGCGGGTACGAGCAGTACTTC. This sequence encodes CASILAGGGYEQYF.

The rearrangement joins TRBV5-4 to TRBJ2-5; 10 bases match TRBD2. Germline CDR1 SGHNT, CDR2 YYREEE (reference sequence). The CDR3 extends over 16 amino acids. Trimming took 0 bases from V and 1 from J; bases not matched to a gene: 3. The CDR3 loop reads CASSLAPSGGQETQYF. The CDR3 DNA follows: TGTGCCAGCAGCTTGGCCCCTAGCGGGGGCCAAGAGACCCAGTACTTC.

This clone occurred a few times. The CDR3: CASSPPDRGRGEKLFF. CDR3 coding DNA: TGCGCCAGCAGCCCGCCGGACAGGGGAAGGGGTGAAAAACTGTTTTTT. V is TRBV5-1 and J is TRBJ1-4; 9 nucleotides align to TRBD1. The CDR3 is 16 residues long. Germline V gene sequence: CDR1 SGHRS, CDR2 YFSETQ. The V gene end was trimmed by 4 bases and the J gene end by 7 bases; junction bases not matched to a gene: 11.

The chain links TRBV18 to TRBJ2-5, with 8 bases fitting TRBD2. The CDR3 is made up of 16 amino acids. Germline CDR1 is KGHSH and CDR2 is LQKENI. The V gene end was trimmed by 1 base and the J gene end by 1 base; junction bases not matched to a gene: 5. The CDR3 sequence is CASSPRGSGAQETQYF. CDR3 DNA: TGTGCCAGCTCACCACGAGGTAGCGGGGCCCAAGAGACCCAGTACTTC.

V usage is TRBV5-1 and J usage is TRBJ2-5; possible D gene TRBD1, 6 bases. Germline assignment: CDR1 SGHRS and CDR2 YFSETQ. Between the trimmed V and J ends, which lost 5 bases and 2 bases, there was a span of 13 bases. CDR3 size: 14 residues. CDR3 coding DNA: TGCGCCAGCAGTTCCCAGGGGTTACAAGAGACCCAGTACTTC. This codes for CASSSQGLQETQYF. The full variable domain, completed using reference TRBV5-1 and TRBJ2-5, is KAGVTQTPRYLIKTRGQQVTLSCSPISGHRSVSWYQQTPGQGLQFLFEYFSETQRNKGNFPGRFSGRQFSNSRSEMNVSTLELGDSALYLCASSSQGLQETQYFGPGTRLLVL.

This chain uses TRBV18 with TRBJ2-5; 8 bases map to TRBD1. The CDR3 is made up of 13 amino acids. Per germline, CDR1 KGHSH and CDR2 LQKENI. After removal of 2 bases from V and 5 bases from J, the junction contained 1 base not matched to a gene. CDR3 nucleotide sequence: TGTGCCAGCTCACCAAACAGGGGGGAGACCCAGTACTTC. Translated, it gives CASSPNRGETQYF.

The J gene is TRBJ1-2, the V gene TRBV5-1, with TRBD1 identical over 12 bases. This CDR3 region has 19 residues. The germline V gene encodes CDR1 SGHRS and CDR2 YFSETQ. V trimming: 0 bases; J trimming: 1 base; junction bases outside the gene matches: 10. This chain's CDR3 is CASSLAPAGTGGVNYGYTF. CDR3 nucleotides: TGCGCCAGCAGCTTGGCCCCCGCCGGGACAGGGGGCGTTAACTATGGCTACACCTTC.

The chain joins TRBV7-9 to TRBJ1-4, with D possibly TRBD1 on 5 matching bases. Trimming took off 1 base at V and 10 bases at J, with 19 bases between the two ends. Germline V gene data show CDR1 as SEHNR and CDR2 as FQNEAQ (reference sequence). The length of the CDR3 is 16 residues. This CDR3 reads CASSLELEGNVGKLFF. In DNA form, the CDR3 reads TGTGCCAGCAGCTTAGAATTGGAGGGGAATGTGGGAAAACTGTTTTTT.

In this sample, this clone turned up a few times. The CDR3 nucleotides are TGTGCCAGCAGTCCTCATGCGGGGCGGGGTGAAAAACTGTTTTTT. Protein: CASSPHAGRGEKLFF. V is TRBV6-6 and J is TRBJ1-4, with D perhaps TRBD1 (5 bases). Germline V gene data show CDR1 as MNHNY and CDR2 as SVGAGI (reference sequence). This CDR3 spans 15 amino acids. Trimming pared 5 bases from V and 7 bases from J, leaving 17 bases between.

The chain is built from TRBV28 and TRBJ1-2; the D gene is possibly TRBD1 (6 bases). The V gene's germline CDR1 is MDHEN and CDR2 SYDVKM. CDR3 size: 11 residues. For the CDR3, the DNA is TGTGCAACCGGGGGGGCCTATGGCTACACCTTC. Protein sequence: CATGGAYGYTF.

This sequence joins TRBV4-2 and TRBJ1-2, with D unresolved. The CDR3 covers 15 residues. From germline, CDR1 is LGHNA and CDR2 YNFKEQ. Deletions cut 0 bases from V and 5 bases from J, with 13 bases between. The CDR3, as DNA: TGTGCCAGCAGCCAAGATTTGGGAGGGAATTATGGCTACACCTTC. Its protein is CASSQDLGGNYGYTF.